These T cell receptor beta chains were read from a single sample in a study of blood T cell repertoires in COVID-19. Profiled with immunoSEQ multiplex PCR; TCRdb holds only in-frame clones, not every one. The sample contains more than 150,000 clones, roughly 81% of which appear only once. Sequenced: peripheral blood. The origin of the receptors is a woman of 80 years or more with COVID-19, enrolled during active disease. Both conserved end residues are part of each CDR3. D genes are given only for firm matches. Rows give clone size only sometimes, using once, few, many, or a class for an expanded clone.

v_gene	d_gene	abundance	j_gene	CDR3nt	CDR3aa
TRBV12-3/TRBV12-4	TRBD2	NA	TRBJ2-7	TGTGCCAGCAGTCACGGGAGGAAAAGCGAGCAGTACTTC	CASSHGRKSEQYF
TRBV6-1	TRBD1	NA	TRBJ2-7	TGTGCCAGCAGTGTTAGGTGGGGGGACAGGCGGAGAAACGAGCAGTACTTC	CASSVRWGDRRRNEQYF
TRBV21-1	NA	NA	TRBJ1-1	TGTGCCAGCAGCATCTACCCGGACAGGGTGGGGATCGCTATGAACACTGAAGCTTTCTTT	CASSIYPDRVGIAMNTEAFF
TRBV14	NA	NA	TRBJ2-2	TGTGCCAGCAGCCAACCAGGACAGAACACCGGGGAGCTGTTTTTT	CASSQPGQNTGELFF
TRBV7-2	NA	NA	TRBJ1-2	TGTGCCAGCAGCTTCCGACAGACATTCATCCCCCTCTATGGCTACACCTTC	CASSFRQTFIPLYGYTF
TRBV3-1/TRBV3-2	TRBD2	NA	TRBJ2-5	TGTGCCAGCAGCTCCCTAGCGGGAGGGGTAGAGACCCAGTACTTC	CASSSLAGGVETQYF
TRBV4-3	TRBD2	NA	TRBJ2-1	TGCGCCAGCAGCCAGATTGGGACTAGAAGTCCTGGGCAGTTCTTC	CASSQIGTRSPGQFF
TRBV18	TRBD2	NA	TRBJ2-1	TGTGCCAGCTCACCATCACTAGCGGGAGGCCGTGGCAATGAGCAGTTCTTC	CASSPSLAGGRGNEQFF
TRBV5-1	NA	NA	TRBJ2-7	TGCGCCAGCAGCTTGGACAGGGTCAACTACGAGCAGTACTTC	CASSLDRVNYEQYF
TRBV7-9	NA	NA	TRBJ2-7	TGTGCCAGCAGCCCAACAGGGTACGAGCAGTACTTC	CASSPTGYEQYF
TRBV29-1	NA	once	TRBJ2-7	TGCAGCGTCACAGGGAACGCCGACGAGCAGTACTTC	CSVTGNADEQYF
TRBV19	NA	NA	TRBJ2-7	TGTGCCAGTAGTATGGGCAGGGTTAACTCCGAGCAGTACTTC	CASSMGRVNSEQYF
TRBV5-4	NA	few	TRBJ1-4	TGTGCCAGCAGCCTTGACAGCTTTAATGAAAAACTGTTTTTT	CASSLDSFNEKLFF
TRBV7-7	TRBD1	few	TRBJ2-2	TGTGCTAGCGCAGGGGGCCGCGGGGAGCTGTTTTTT	CASAGGRGELFF